This TCR beta chain was sequenced in a study of T cell responses to AZD1222 COVID-19 vaccine. Data came from immunoSEQ multiplex PCR; TCRdb stores just in-frame clones and leaves some out. Counted here are some 150,000 clones, more than 75% occurring once; the ten biggest clones make up over 3%. CDR1 is LGHDT and CDR2 is YNNKEL in the germline V gene (reference sequence). The V gene lost 1 base and the J gene lost 7 bases, with 10 bases spanning the gap. The CDR3 has 13 residues. Sequencing was performed on peripheral blood, taken 28 days after the second AZD1222 dose. This chain links TRBV3-1 (or the pseudogene TRBV3-2) with TRBJ1-1, with D unclear. This TCR was sampled from an adult who received the AZD1222 COVID-19 vaccine. CDR3 DNA sequence: TGTGCCAGCAGCCAAGTAAGCGGGGATGAAGCTTTCTTT. Translating it yields CASSQVSGDEAFF.